The source of this T cell receptor (beta chain) is a study of blood T cell repertoires in COVID-19. The CDR3 spans 14 residues. From germline, CDR1 is KGHSH and CDR2 LQKENI. Trimming cost V 2 bases and J 8 bases, with 15 bases left between them. Produced via immunoSEQ multiplex PCR; TCRdb's table is partial and in-frame only. Among around 250,000 clones, around nine tenths were seen once, and the ten largest hold 1.5% to 2%. This clone came up once. This TCR came from an older woman who had recovered from COVID-19. The chain has TRBV18 and TRBJ1-2; D might be TRBD1 (6 bases). The sample consisted of peripheral blood. The CDR3 reads CASSPETGSSGYTF. The CDR3 nucleotides read TGTGCCAGCTCACCAGAGACAGGTTCCTCGGGCTACACCTTC.